These 11 T cell receptor beta chains were sequenced from one sample in a study of control samples from healthy donors and cancer patients. Assay used: immunoSEQ multiplex PCR; TCRdb lists only in-frame clones, some missing. The sample includes under 450,000 clones, 90% of them seen just once. Sequencing used PBMCs. Source of these receptors: a man between 35 and 55 years old with head and neck cancer.

Notes on this clone: Other DNA sequences of this sample code for an identical CDR3. This chain uses TRBV5-1 with TRBJ1-5; D is unclear. Germline V gene sequence: CDR1 SGHRS, CDR2 YFSETQ. The CDR3 has 15 residues. The V end was cut by 0 bases, the J end by 0 bases, with 7 bases between. This chain's CDR3 is CASSLDGYSNQPQHF. The CDR3 nucleotides are TGCGCCAGCAGCTTGGATGGATATAGCAATCAGCCCCAGCATTTT.

The chain has TRBV30 and TRBJ1-1, with D possibly being TRBD1 (5 bases). Trimming cost V 5 bases and J 6 bases, with 19 bases left between them. This CDR3 spans 14 amino acids. Per the germline V gene, CDR1 is GTSNPN and CDR2 is SVGIG (reference sequence). This CDR3 is CAWCGVGLSAEAFF. The CDR3 bases are TGTGCCTGGTGCGGTGTGGGGCTGTCTGCTGAAGCTTTCTTT.

The chain links TRBV19 to TRBJ2-5; 11 positions match TRBD2. The V gene end was trimmed by 4 bases and the J gene end by 4 bases; junction bases not matched to a gene: 5. CDR1 and CDR2 (germline): LNHDA, SQIVND (reference sequence). The CDR3 consists of 15 residues. The CDR3 is CASSSTSGRGETQYF. The CDR3 DNA reads as TGTGCCAGTAGTAGTACTAGCGGGAGAGGAGAGACCCAGTACTTC.

This chain uses TRBV15 with TRBJ2-3, with a possible D match to TRBD1 (6 bases). The CDR3 spans 14 residues. V lost 5 bases to trimming and J lost 2 bases, with 11 bases between them. Germline CDR1 and CDR2: LNHNV and YYDKDF (reference sequence). This CDR3 reads CATSVRDNTDTQYF. As DNA, the CDR3 is TGTGCCACCAGCGTCCGGGACAACACAGATACGCAGTATTTT.

This chain links TRBV29-1 with TRBJ1-1, with D possibly being TRBD1 (6 bases). The CDR3 is 13 amino acids. The V gene lost 2 bases and the J gene lost 1 base, with 8 bases spanning the gap. In germline, CDR1 is SQVTM, CDR2 ANQGSEA. DNA for the CDR3: TGCAGCGTTGAACGACAGGCGAACACTGAAGCTTTCTTT. Encoded protein: CSVERQANTEAFF.

The chain employs TRBV9 and TRBJ2-5; unclear D gene. Germline V gene sequence: CDR1 SGDLS, CDR2 YYNGEE. The CDR3 extends over 14 amino acids. Trimming shortened V by 4 bases and J by 4 bases, and 14 bases separated the two germline ends. CDR3 nucleotide sequence: TGTGCCAGCAGCCCCCATGAAAGGATAGAGACCCAGTACTTC. Its translation is CASSPHERIETQYF.

The CDR3 DNA follows: TGCGCCAGCAGCTTGGCTCCAGGGGGGCCAAAGACTAATGAAAAACTGTTTTTT. It is translated as CASSLAPGGPKTNEKLFF. This sequence joins TRBV5-1 and TRBJ1-4; TRBD1 matches at 7 bases. The V gene's germline CDR1 is SGHRS and CDR2 YFSETQ. J was trimmed by 2 bases and V by 0 bases; bases with no gene match: 10. CDR3 size: 18 residues.

V usage is TRBV7-3 and J usage is TRBJ2-2; possibly TRBD2 for D (5 bases). The length of the CDR3 is 14 residues. Germline V CDR1 and CDR2: SGHTA, FQGTGA. Deletions cut 8 bases from V and 0 bases from J, with 10 bases between. The CDR3 loop is CASSLATNTGELFF. The CDR3 nucleotides read TGTGCCAGCTCTCTAGCAACGAACACCGGGGAGCTGTTTTTT.

V and J are TRBV19 and TRBJ2-2, with D possibly matching TRBD2 (5 bases). V dropped 3 bases and J dropped 3 bases, with 11 bases sitting between them. CDR3 size: 15 residues. The V gene's germline CDR1 is LNHDA and CDR2 SQIVND (reference sequence). In DNA form, the CDR3 reads TGTGCCAGTAGTATTGGTGGGAGCGACACCGGGGAGCTGTTTTTT. It specifies CASSIGGSDTGELFF. Drawing the rest from reference TRBV19 and TRBJ2-2, the complete variable domain is DGGITQSPKYLFRKEGQNVTLSCEQNLNHDAMYWYRQDPGQGLRLIYYSQIVNDFQKGDIAEGYSVSREKKESFPLTVTSAQKNPTAFYLCASSIGGSDTGELFFGEGSRLTVL.

This chain links TRBV5-4 with TRBJ2-5, with 10 nucleotides matching TRBD1. Germline CDR1 is SGHNT and CDR2 is YYREEE (reference sequence). J gave up 5 bases and V 3 bases, and 10 bases lay outside the gene matches. This CDR3 is built from 16 residues. CDR3 sequence reads: CASSSMDRGGRETQYF. DNA for the CDR3: TGTGCCAGCAGCTCTATGGACAGGGGGGGTCGGGAGACCCAGTACTTC.

This clone was observed a handful of times. The chain uses TRBV6-2 or TRBV6-3 and TRBJ2-1; D not resolved. CDR1 is MNHEY and CDR2 is SVGEGT in the germline V gene. V lost 2 bases, J lost 8 bases, and 16 bases lay in between. This CDR3 comprises 15 residues. Here the CDR3 DNA reads TGTGCCAGCAGTTACGGCGAAAAGGATCCTGATGAGCAGTTCTTC. This gives the protein CASSYGEKDPDEQFF.